This TCR beta chain was captured by sequencing in a study of CD8+CD57+ T cells in acquired aplastic anemia. This clonotype occurred many times. Germline V gene sequence: CDR1 MNHEY, CDR2 SVGEGT. CDR3 length equals 15 residues. V dropped 2 bases and J dropped 5 bases, with 10 bases sitting between them. Both TCR beta VDJ combination and CDR3 sequence profiling were carried out. Genomic DNA was the template for this profiling. MiXCR, applied by TCRdb to the reads, yields one record per CDR3 protein. The repertoire holds about 160,000 distinct CDR3 sequences, with around 40% as singletons. The chain uses TRBV6-2 or TRBV6-3 and TRBJ1-6; D is perhaps TRBD1 (5 bases). The origin of this receptor is a human donor in good health. The sequencing input was sorted CD4+, CD8+, or CD8+CD57+ T cells (not recorded which) from PBMCs. For the CDR3, the DNA is TGTGCCAGCAGTTACAGGGGAACAAATAATTCACCCCTCCACTTT. It encodes CASSYRGTNNSPLHF.